One sample yielded the 10 T cell receptor beta chains listed below, sequenced in a study of follicular helper T cells after annual influenza vaccination. Sequencing used immunoSEQ multiplex PCR; TCRdb keeps in-frame clones, though not all of them. The data show several hundred clones, 65% to 80% seen once. Time point given: 2015-2016 season, pre-vaccination. Specimen: CXCR5+ CD38+ circulating T follicular helper cells from blood, collected on the day of influenza vaccination. Noted subset: circulating Tfh, non-naive CD4+CXCR5+PD-1+ (ICOS+CD38+ or ICOS-CD38-). The source is an adult who received the influenza vaccine.

The CDR3 sequence: CASSLGDRGLGNTEAFF. The CDR3 DNA follows: TGTGCCAGCAGCTTAGGGGACAGGGGGCTGGGGAACACTGAAGCTTTCTTT. V usage is TRBV7-9 and J usage is TRBJ1-1; 12 bases are shared with TRBD1. The V segment lost 1 base and the J segment 1 base; nucleotides outside the gene matches: 4. The CDR3 runs to 17 residues. The germline V gene encodes CDR1 SEHNR and CDR2 FQNEAQ (reference sequence).

This clone was seen once. The chain combines TRBV19 with TRBJ1-1; tentatively, D is TRBD1 (6 bases). V dropped 6 bases and J dropped 0 bases, with 11 bases sitting between them. The CDR3 consists of 14 residues. CDR1 and CDR2 (germline): LNHDA, SQIVND (reference sequence). The CDR3 DNA is TGTGCCAGTAGGCCAGGGACATTGAACACTGAAGCTTTCTTT. It translates to CASRPGTLNTEAFF. The full variable domain, its missing parts supplied by reference TRBV19 and TRBJ1-1, is DGGITQSPKYLFRKEGQNVTLSCEQNLNHDAMYWYRQDPGQGLRLIYYSQIVNDFQKGDIAEGYSVSREKKESFPLTVTSAQKNPTAFYLCASRPGTLNTEAFFGQGTRLTVV.

The V and J genes are TRBV2 and TRBJ2-7, with 9 bases identical to TRBD1. Unmatched junction bases numbered 8, after V lost 7 bases and J lost 7 bases. Looked up from germline, CDR1 is SNHLY and CDR2 is FYNNEI. There are 13 residues in the CDR3. The CDR3 reads CASKGDREGEQYF. The CDR3 coding sequence is TGTGCCAGCAAGGGGGACAGGGAGGGGGAGCAGTACTTC.

The gene calls are TRBV6-5 and TRBJ1-4, with 7 positions matching TRBD1. From germline, CDR1 is MNHEY and CDR2 SVGAGI. CDR3 length: 12 amino acids. V trimming: 5 bases; J trimming: 14 bases; junction bases outside the gene matches: 8. The CDR3 DNA reads TGTGCCAGCAGTGGACAGGACCAGGGGCTGTTTTTT. It is translated as CASSGQDQGLFF.

V and J are TRBV7-2 and TRBJ1-2; 7 nucleotides align to TRBD1. V lost 1 base and J lost 3; bases outside the gene matches: 5. The CDR3 runs 15 residues. Germline-derived CDR1 and CDR2 are SGHTA and FQGNSA. Here the CDR3 reads CASSLGDRAHYGYTF. Written as DNA, the CDR3 is TGTGCCAGCAGCTTAGGCGACAGGGCCCACTATGGCTACACCTTC. Full variable domain (missing parts from reference TRBV7-2 and TRBJ1-2): GAGVSQSPSNKVTEKGKDVELRCDPISGHTALYWYRQSLGQGLEFLIYFQGNSAPDKSGLPSDRFSAERTGGSVSTLTIQRTQQEDSAVYLCASSLGDRAHYGYTFGSGTRLTVV.

The chain couples TRBV29-1 to TRBJ1-2, with a weak D call TRBD1 (5 bases). There are 12 residues in the CDR3. Germline CDR1 is SQVTM and CDR2 is ANQGSEA. With 3 bases removed from V and 3 bases from J, the gap between germline ends came to 8 bases. The CDR3 sequence is CSVDREDYGYTF. The CDR3 bases are TGCAGCGTTGACAGGGAAGACTATGGCTACACCTTC.

The genes are TRBV9 and TRBJ1-6; the match to TRBD1 covers 8 bases. Germline values: CDR1 SGDLS, CDR2 YYNGEE. The CDR3 sequence is 14 residues long. The V and J ends lost 3 bases and 10 bases, in that order; junction bases with no gene match: 6. The CDR3 coding sequence is TGTGCCAGCAGCGCAACAGGGGGAGAGTCACCCCTCCACTTT. Translated: CASSATGGESPLHF.

The chain carries TRBV6-1 and TRBJ2-7; 7 nucleotides align to TRBD1. Trimming took 6 bases from V and 3 from J; bases not matched to a gene: 5. The CDR3 runs to 13 residues. From germline, CDR1 is MNHNS and CDR2 SASEGT. CDR3 nucleotides: TGTGCCAGCAGCCGGGACAGCCTCTACGAGCAGTACTTC. Residues: CASSRDSLYEQYF.

The chain links TRBV7-8 to TRBJ1-2; TRBD1 is a possible D gene (5 bases). The CDR3 consists of 14 residues. V lost 1 base to trimming and J lost 4 bases, with 10 bases between them. The germline V gene has CDR1 SGHVS and CDR2 FQNEAQ. CDR3 sequence (DNA): TGTGCCAGCAGCTTAGGGGGCGCGAGCTATGGCTACACCTTC. Translation: CASSLGGASYGYTF.

The V gene is TRBV30, the J gene TRBJ2-3; 14 bases are shared with TRBD2. Trimming took 7 bases from V and 5 from J; bases not matched to a gene: 5. Germline-derived CDR1 and CDR2 are GTSNPN and SVGIG (reference sequence). The CDR3 sequence is 14 residues long. CDR3 sequence (DNA): TGTGCCTTATCGACTAGCGGGGGGGGAGATACGCAGTATTTT. As protein: CALSTSGGGDTQYF.